This entry is about one TCR beta chain. It has no known antigen specificity. Nothing much larger sits one base from this clone, and base qualities are not available. The data originate from a study of cytomegalovirus exposure and HLA in healthy donors (dated by TCRdb to the late 2010s). Background for the entire study: According to a later analysis, the 100 to 150 validation repertoires were produced on the same platform as the roughly 720 repertoires of the first cohort. The study aimed to test whether signatures of past pathogen exposure could be identified by cataloging public T cell receptors. Along with the approximately 600-subject first cohort, a separate validation cohort of around 120 different subjects was used. The study combined high-throughput TCR immunosequencing, statistical association of individual TCRs with disease status, and machine learning to predict cytomegalovirus infection status.

The germline V gene (reference sequence) sets CDR1 to LNHDA and CDR2 to SQIVND. The CDR3 numbers 14 residues from cysteine through phenylalanine. The entry retains the CDR3 DNA only, 42 bases that are in frame from base 1. The germline V end is reduced by 6 bases and the J end by 4 bases; junction bases left unmatched: 7. Here is what the overall study found, with its caveats: In vitro tests confirmed that a few of the cytomegalovirus-associated TCR beta chains recognize cytomegalovirus antigens. The study gave a list of 150 to 200 TCR beta chains associated with cytomegalovirus. A later analysis had no HLA typing for the validation cohort, so co-occurrence there was scored across all 130 or so repertoires. A later analysis found that TCRs clustered in the first cohort also tended to co-occur in the 95 to 150 validation repertoires, with 94% of cluster scores above 0. The authors suggested that the approach could potentially be extended to other disease states and immunological phenotypes. The classifier was reported to diagnose cytomegalovirus status with high specificity and sensitivity in both the original and validation cohorts. Most TCR sequences were observed very rarely across donors, whereas some public TCRs were present in many individuals.

Donors formed part of the validation cohort, which comprised about 120 subjects and was distinct from the first cohort of fewer than 750 subjects. Libraries were made using the immunoSEQ multiplex PCR assay. As for how the authors treated the data: A statistical classification framework was built to diagnose cytomegalovirus status from the catalog of TCR beta chain sequences. TCRdb took over this immuneACCESS table, retaining in-frame rearrangements with V and J assigned. Such tables are incomplete; in checked studies, under half of the missing clones stem from an unresolved V gene, and the remainder is unexplained. The V and J calls and clone size were taken over from that table, and D and trimming were inferred from the DNA. Within this sample are 130,000 to 150,000 clones, with about 89% of them counted one time only. The ten largest clones take up approximately 3.2% of the sample.

The receptor chain draws on TRBV19 and TRBJ2-7, and TRBD1 matches 9 of the central bases. The sequence was collected from a woman aged 18-35 years in good health and CMV-seropositive. Input material: PBMCs. The DNA is TGTGCCAGTAGGGGGACAGGGTCAGGGTACGAGCAGTACTTC. This encodes CASRGTGSGYEQYF. The full variable domain, completed from the reference TRBV19 and TRBJ2-7 proteins outside the CDR3, reads DGGITQSPKYLFRKEGQNVTLSCEQNLNHDAMYWYRQDPGQGLRLIYYSQIVNDFQKGDIAEGYSVSREKKESFPLTVTSAQKNPTAFYLCASRGTGSGYEQYFGPGTRLTVT.